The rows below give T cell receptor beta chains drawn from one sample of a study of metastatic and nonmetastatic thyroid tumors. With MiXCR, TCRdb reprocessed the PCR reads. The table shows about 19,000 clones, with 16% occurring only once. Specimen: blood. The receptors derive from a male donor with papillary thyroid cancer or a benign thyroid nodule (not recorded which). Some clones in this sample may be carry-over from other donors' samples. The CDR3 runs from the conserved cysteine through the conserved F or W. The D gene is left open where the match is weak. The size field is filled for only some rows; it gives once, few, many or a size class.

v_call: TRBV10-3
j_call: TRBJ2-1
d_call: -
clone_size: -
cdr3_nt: TGTGCCATTATGACAGTCTTTGGTGAGCAGTTCTTC
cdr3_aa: CAIMTVFGEQFF

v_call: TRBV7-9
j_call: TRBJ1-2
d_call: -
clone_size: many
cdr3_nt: TGTGCCAGCAGCTTAGGGGGAACTTACTATGGCTACACCTTC
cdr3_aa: CASSLGGTYYGYTF

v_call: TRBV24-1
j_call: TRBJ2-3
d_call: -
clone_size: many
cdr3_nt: TGTGCCACCAGTGATTCCCATTTCACGGGAGATACGCAGTATTTT
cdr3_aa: CATSDSHFTGDTQYF

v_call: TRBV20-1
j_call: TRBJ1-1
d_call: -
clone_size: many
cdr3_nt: TGCAGTGCTACGATCAGTACCACTGAAGCTTTCTTT
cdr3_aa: CSATISTTEAFF

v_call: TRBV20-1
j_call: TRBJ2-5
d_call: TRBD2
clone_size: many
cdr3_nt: TGCAGTGCTCCTAATAGCGGGAGGGCAGAGACCCAGTACTTC
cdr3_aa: CSAPNSGRAETQYF

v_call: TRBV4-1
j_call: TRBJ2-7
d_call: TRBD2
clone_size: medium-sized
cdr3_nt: TGCGCCAGCACCGAGCGGGAGGGCCTCTACGAGCAGTACTTC
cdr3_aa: CASTEREGLYEQYF

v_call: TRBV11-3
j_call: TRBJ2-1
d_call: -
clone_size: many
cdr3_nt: TGTGCCAGCAGCTTATCTGCGGGGGCGGGGAATGAGCAGTTCTTC
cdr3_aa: CASSLSAGAGNEQFF

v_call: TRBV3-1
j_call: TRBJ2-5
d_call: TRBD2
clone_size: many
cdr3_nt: TGTGCCAGCAGCCCACATCCTAGCGGGACAGCGCAGGAGACCCAGTACTTC
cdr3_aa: CASSPHPSGTAQETQYF

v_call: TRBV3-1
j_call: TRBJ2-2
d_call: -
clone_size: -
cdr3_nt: TGTGCCATCAGTTTAGATCGGGAGATGGCCAGCACCGGGGAGCTGTTTTTT
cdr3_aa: CAISLDREMASTGELFF

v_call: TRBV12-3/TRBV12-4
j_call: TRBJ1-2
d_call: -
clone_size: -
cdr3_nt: TGTGCCAGCAGTCCCACCGTTGGCTATGGCTACACCTTC
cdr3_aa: CASSPTVGYGYTF

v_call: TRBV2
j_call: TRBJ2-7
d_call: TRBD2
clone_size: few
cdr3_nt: TGTGCCAGCAGAGACGGACTAGCGGGAGGCTACGAGCAGTACTTC
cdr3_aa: CASRDGLAGGYEQYF

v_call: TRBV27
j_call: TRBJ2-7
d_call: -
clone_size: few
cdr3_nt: TGTGCCAGCAGTCCCTTGGGATCGAGCCTCTATTACGAGCAGTACTTC
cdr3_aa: CASSPLGSSLYYEQYF

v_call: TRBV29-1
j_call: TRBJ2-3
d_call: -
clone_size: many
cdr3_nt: TGCAGCGTAATCCGGGTAGTCACAGATACGCAGTATTTT
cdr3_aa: CSVIRVVTDTQYF

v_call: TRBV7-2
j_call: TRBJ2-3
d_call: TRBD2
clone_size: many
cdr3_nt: TGTGCCAGCCAGCGGGAAGCCCTAGAGGGAACGCAGTATTTT
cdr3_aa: CASQREALEGTQYF

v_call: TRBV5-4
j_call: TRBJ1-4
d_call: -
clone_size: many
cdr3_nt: TGTGCCAGCAGCTTGGACGGAGCCGCAACTAATGAAAAACTGTTTTTT
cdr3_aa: CASSLDGAATNEKLFF

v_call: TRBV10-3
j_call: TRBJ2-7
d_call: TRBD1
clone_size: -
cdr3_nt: TGTGCCATCGGAGGTCGAGACAGGGGTCACGAGCAGTACTTC
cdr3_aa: CAIGGRDRGHEQYF

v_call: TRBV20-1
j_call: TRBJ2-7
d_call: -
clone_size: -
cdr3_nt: TGCAGTGCTAGAGAGGTGGAGGGGTTCTACGAGCAGTACTTC
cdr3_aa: CSAREVEGFYEQYF

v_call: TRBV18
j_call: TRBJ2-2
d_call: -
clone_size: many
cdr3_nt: TGTGCCAGCTCACCAATTGGGACCGGGGAGCTGTTTTTT
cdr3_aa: CASSPIGTGELFF

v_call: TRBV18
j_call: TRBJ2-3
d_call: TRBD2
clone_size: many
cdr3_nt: TGTGCCAGCTCAACCGCGGGGGGCGACGATACGCAGTATTTT
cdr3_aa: CASSTAGGDDTQYF

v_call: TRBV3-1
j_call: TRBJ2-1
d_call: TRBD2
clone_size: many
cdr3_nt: TGTGCCAGCAGCCAACCATCGGGACTAGCTCCCAATGAGCAGTTCTTC
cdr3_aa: CASSQPSGLAPNEQFF

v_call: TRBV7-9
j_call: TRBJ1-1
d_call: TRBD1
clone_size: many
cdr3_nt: TGTGCCAGCAGCTTATTTGGCAGGGGGCGGACTGAAGCTTTCTTT
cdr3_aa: CASSLFGRGRTEAFF

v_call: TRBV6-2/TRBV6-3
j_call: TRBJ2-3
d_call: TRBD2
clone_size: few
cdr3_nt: TGTGCCAGTAGTTACCAGACTAGCGGTCTCACAGATACGCAGTATTTT
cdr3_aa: CASSYQTSGLTDTQYF

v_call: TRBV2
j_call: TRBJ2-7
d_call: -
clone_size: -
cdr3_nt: TGTGCCAGCAGTGCCAGGGACTACGAGCAGTACTTC
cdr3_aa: CASSARDYEQYF

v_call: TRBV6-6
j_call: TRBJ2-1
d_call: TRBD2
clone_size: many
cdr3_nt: TGTGCCAGCAGTTACTTAGGGGGGCTAGCGGGAGGGCCTCAAATCGATGAGCAGTTCTTC
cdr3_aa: CASSYLGGLAGGPQIDEQFF

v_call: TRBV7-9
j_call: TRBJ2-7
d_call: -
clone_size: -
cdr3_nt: TGTGCCAGCAGCTTGACTGGACGCTCCGCTTACGAGCAGTACTTC
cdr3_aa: CASSLTGRSAYEQYF

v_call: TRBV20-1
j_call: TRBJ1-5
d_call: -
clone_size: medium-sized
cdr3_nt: TGCAGTGCTAGAGGAATAACGGACGGCGACAATCAGCCCCAGCATTTT
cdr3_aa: CSARGITDGDNQPQHF

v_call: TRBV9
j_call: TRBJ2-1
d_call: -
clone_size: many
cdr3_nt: TGTGCCAGCAGCGTAGGTGTCGGGAGTTCCCACTACAATGAGCAGTTCTTC
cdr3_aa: CASSVGVGSSHYNEQFF

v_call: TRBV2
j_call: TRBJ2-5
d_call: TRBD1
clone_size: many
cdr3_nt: TGTGCCAGCAGCCTACCCCGGACAGGTGGGGAGACCCAGTACTTC
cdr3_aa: CASSLPRTGGETQYF

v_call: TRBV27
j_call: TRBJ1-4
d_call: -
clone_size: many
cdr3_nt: TGTGCCAGCAGTTTCATTGGTGAAAAACTGTTTTTT
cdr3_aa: CASSFIGEKLFF